This T cell receptor (beta chain) was profiled in a study of graft-versus-host responses after intestinal transplantation. Study context: In this cohort, recipients had multivisceral, liver-intestinal, or isolated intestinal transplants. Overall study findings and caveats: Researchers found GvH clones in recipient marrow, and some showed up first in ileum or blood.

Assay used: immunoSEQ multiplex PCR; TCRdb lists only in-frame clones, some missing. This table holds over 75,000 clones, 80% to 90% found once. Concerning this clone: Its antigen is not identified.

Germline loops: CDR1 MNHEY, CDR2 SMNVEV (reference sequence). With 11 bases removed from V and 2 bases from J, the gap between germline ends came to 22 bases. The CDR3 has 15 amino acids. Specimen: unstimulated CD8+ T cells sorted from spleen or lymph node cells, collected before transplant. The receptor was derived from a human donor who was the organ donor for an intestinal transplant. The chain recombines TRBV27 with TRBJ2-7, with D possibly called TRBD1 or TRBD2 (7 bases each). CDR3 bases: TGTGCCGGCCAGGGGGGGAGACACCCTCCCTACGAGCAGTACTTC. Its translation is CAGQGGRHPPYEQYF.